A selection of T cell receptor beta chains follows, all from one sample in a study of OX40 agonist ivuxolimab in advanced cancers. Clones were read by immunoSEQ multiplex PCR, and TCRdb kept only the in-frame ones, dropping some. The table has 40,000 to 50,000 clones, around nine tenths seen once; the top ten hold around 33%. Sequencing was performed on CD4+ or CD8+ T cells sorted from blood, taken in a trial of the OX40 agonist ivuxolimab. These receptor sequences come from an adult with an advanced solid tumor such as melanoma, head and neck, liver or kidney cancer. Both conserved end residues are part of each CDR3. The order of the fields is D gene, J gene, V gene, CDR3 protein. D genes are given only for firm matches.

d_call: .; j_call: TRBJ2-1; v_call: TRBV5-1; cdr3_aa: CASSLTAARVPSSYNEQFF
d_call: TRBD1; j_call: TRBJ2-1; v_call: TRBV6-6; cdr3_aa: CASSRQGNEQFF
d_call: TRBD2; j_call: TRBJ2-1; v_call: TRBV7-2; cdr3_aa: CASSYRTSGGAPEQFF
d_call: .; j_call: TRBJ2-5; v_call: TRBV6-1; cdr3_aa: CASSDLTGTKGETQYF
d_call: .; j_call: TRBJ1-6; v_call: TRBV9; cdr3_aa: CASSPNGGYSPLHF
d_call: TRBD2; j_call: TRBJ2-7; v_call: TRBV28; cdr3_aa: CASLAGPPRYEQYF
d_call: TRBD1; j_call: TRBJ2-1; v_call: TRBV5-5; cdr3_aa: CASSLGTGNEQFF
d_call: .; j_call: TRBJ2-7; v_call: TRBV14; cdr3_aa: CASSQRDGSYEQYF
d_call: .; j_call: TRBJ2-5; v_call: TRBV10-1; cdr3_aa: CASSEGAGYGETQYF
d_call: .; j_call: TRBJ2-1; v_call: TRBV20-1; cdr3_aa: CSAPVYNEQFF
d_call: .; j_call: TRBJ2-7; v_call: TRBV7-3; cdr3_aa: CASSLATEQYF
d_call: .; j_call: TRBJ1-5; v_call: TRBV19; cdr3_aa: CASSGNQPQHF
d_call: .; j_call: TRBJ1-1; v_call: TRBV9; cdr3_aa: CASSVRGGNTEAFF
d_call: .; j_call: TRBJ2-6; v_call: TRBV5-1; cdr3_aa: CASSPSGSDRVTGANVLTF
d_call: .; j_call: TRBJ2-5; v_call: TRBV6-1; cdr3_aa: CASSETGNSETQYF
d_call: .; j_call: TRBJ1-3; v_call: TRBV25-1; cdr3_aa: CASSLTGNTIYF
d_call: .; j_call: TRBJ1-2; v_call: TRBV2; cdr3_aa: CASKREGGTNYGYTF
d_call: TRBD2; j_call: TRBJ2-1; v_call: TRBV4-2; cdr3_aa: CASSQRRGGNEQFF
d_call: .; j_call: TRBJ1-4; v_call: TRBV29-1; cdr3_aa: CSVEAGRSEKLFF
d_call: .; j_call: TRBJ2-5; v_call: TRBV2; cdr3_aa: CASSARRETQYF
d_call: .; j_call: TRBJ1-1; v_call: TRBV7-2; cdr3_aa: CASSLIQLNTEAFF
d_call: .; j_call: TRBJ2-7; v_call: TRBV19; cdr3_aa: CASSMGQGAFEQYF
d_call: .; j_call: TRBJ2-5; v_call: TRBV7-9; cdr3_aa: CASSFQETQYF
d_call: .; j_call: TRBJ2-7; v_call: TRBV11-2; cdr3_aa: CASREGAGRGEQYF
d_call: TRBD1; j_call: TRBJ2-2; v_call: TRBV11-2; cdr3_aa: CASRVGQGNTGELFF
d_call: TRBD2; j_call: TRBJ2-3; v_call: TRBV4-1; cdr3_aa: CASSNIAGGADTQYF
d_call: .; j_call: TRBJ2-7; v_call: TRBV7-9; cdr3_aa: CASSLFSGRDEQYF
d_call: TRBD1; j_call: TRBJ1-2; v_call: TRBV29-1; cdr3_aa: CSVEAQGNYGYTF
d_call: .; j_call: TRBJ1-2; v_call: TRBV28; cdr3_aa: CASSPDYGYTF
d_call: .; j_call: TRBJ2-1; v_call: TRBV7-7; cdr3_aa: CASSRGSNLGNEQFF
d_call: TRBD1; j_call: TRBJ1-5; v_call: TRBV12-5; cdr3_aa: CASGRGQGGQPQHF